This T cell receptor (beta chain) emerged from a study of CD8+CD57+ T cells in acquired aplastic anemia. Across the study: Yields of DNA that came from sorted CD4+ and CD8+ cells averaged roughly 3.2 ug. The study, taken as a whole, reports: Shared by patients and controls, around 27 CD8+ CDR3s were abundant in patients. Statistical testing detected no significant gap in CD8+ Simpson's diversity between patients and controls.

Germline values: CDR1 SEHNR, CDR2 FQNEAQ (reference sequence). CDR3 length: 16 amino acids. J was trimmed by 3 bases and V by 4 bases; bases with no gene match: 3. The use of genomic DNA as template underpinned the TCR beta VDJ and CDR3 profiling. TCRdb passed the reads through MiXCR, listing each CDR3 protein once. The top ten clones hold about 48% of a sample with under 200,000 distinct CDR3 sequences, about 60% of them seen once. This clonotype has just a few counts. The target antigen is unknown. Sample: sorted CD4+, CD8+, or CD8+CD57+ T cells (not recorded which) from PBMCs. J is TRBJ2-2 and V is TRBV7-9, with 12 nucleotides matching TRBD2. This receptor was obtained from a human donor in good health. The CDR3 sequence is CASSSLAGGDTGELFF. The DNA for the CDR3 is TGTGCCAGCAGCTCACTAGCGGGGGGAGACACCGGGGAGCTGTTTTTT.